This TCR beta chain was obtained from a study of OX40 agonist ivuxolimab in advanced cancers. Study outcomes and limitations: Clones of CD4+ and CD8+ blood T cells grew by week 6 at doses of 0.1 to 3.0 mg/kg. People who partly responded at 0.1-3.0 mg/kg had some of the least clonal expansion seen. Some nonresponders additionally presented with little normalized T-cell clonal expansion.

Comment on this clone: The antigen is unknown.

Libraries were prepared by immunoSEQ multiplex PCR; TCRdb keeps only in-frame clonotypes and omits some of them. This sample has around 40,000 clones, with 65% to 90% found just once. The J segment lost 1 base and the V segment lost 6 bases, leaving 4 bases of the junction unmatched. Germline-derived CDR1 and CDR2 are SQVTM and ANQGSEA. This CDR3 is 14 amino acids long. The sampling schedule covered blood at baseline, cycle 4 day 1, and cycle 7 day 1. This material consisted of CD4+ or CD8+ T cells sorted from blood, taken in a trial of the OX40 agonist ivuxolimab. The rearrangement joins TRBV29-1 to TRBJ1-1; TRBD1 aligns across 11 bases. The sequence was obtained from an adult with an advanced solid tumor such as melanoma, head and neck, liver or kidney cancer. This CDR3 reads CSVGQGAGNTEAFF. As DNA, the CDR3 is TGCAGCGTCGGACAGGGGGCTGGGAACACTGAAGCTTTCTTT. The entire variable domain, with the rest obtained from reference TRBV29-1 and TRBJ1-1, is as follows: SAVISQKPSRDICQRGTSLTIQCQVDSQVTMMFWYRQQPGQSLTLIATANQGSEATYESGFVIDKFPISRPNLTFSTLTVSNMSPEDSSIYLCSVGQGAGNTEAFFGQGTRLTVV.